These T cell receptor beta chains were read from a single sample in a study of shared clonotypes between healthy human individuals. Profiled with immunoSEQ multiplex PCR; TCRdb holds only in-frame clones, not every one. The sample lists about 710,000 clones, 55% to 85% occurring once. Sequenced: memory CD4+ T cells sorted from blood. The receptors were sampled from a woman aged 25 to 39 in good health. CDR3s include the opening cysteine and the closing phenylalanine or tryptophan. The D gene is left open where the match is weak. Expanded clones are given a class, and other clones once, few, many or no size at all.

size | D | J | V | CDR3 | DNA
. | TRBD2 | TRBJ2-1 | TRBV27 | CASASGAPNYNEQFF | TGTGCCAGCGCTAGCGGGGCTCCTAACTACAATGAGCAGTTCTTC
. | . | TRBJ1-2 | TRBV27 | CASSAQDRPGRGYTF | TGTGCCAGCAGTGCCCAGGACAGACCCGGGAGGGGCTACACCTTC
once | TRBD2 | TRBJ2-3 | TRBV7-2 | CASSAGLAGGADTQYF | TGTGCCAGCAGCGCGGGACTAGCGGGAGGGGCAGATACGCAGTATTTT
. | . | TRBJ1-5 | TRBV4-1 | CASSPQGISQPQHF | TGCGCCAGCAGCCCACAGGGTATCAGCCAGCCCCAGCATTTT
. | . | TRBJ2-5 | TRBV14 | CASSQVWTGPETQYF | TGTGCCAGCAGCCAAGTTTGGACGGGCCCAGAGACCCAGTACTTC
few | . | TRBJ2-5 | TRBV6-1 | CASTPQGTQYF | TGTGCCAGCACCCCCCAAGGGACCCAGTACTTC
few | . | TRBJ2-5 | TRBV30 | CAWSRGTPRGETQYF | TGTGCCTGGAGTCGTGGGACCCCCCGGGGAGAGACCCAGTACTTC
. | TRBD2 | TRBJ2-1 | TRBV4-1 | CASSSGLADVNEQFF | TGCGCCAGCAGCTCCGGACTAGCGGATGTCAATGAGCAGTTCTTC
few | . | TRBJ2-5 | TRBV27 | CASSQGTGAATQYF | TGTGCCAGCAGTCAAGGGACTGGAGCAGCGACCCAGTACTTC
. | . | TRBJ2-7 | TRBV10-3 | CAISGPAHEQYF | TGTGCCATCAGTGGTCCCGCCCACGAGCAGTACTTC
. | . | TRBJ2-3 | TRBV5-6 | CASSLSAGATSTDTQYF | TGTGCCAGCAGCTTGTCGGCAGGCGCGACTAGCACAGATACGCAGTATTTT
few | TRBD1 | TRBJ1-1 | TRBV2 | CASNTGTGGNTEAFF | TGTGCCAGCAACACCGGGACAGGGGGTAACACTGAAGCTTTCTTT
. | . | TRBJ2-7 | TRBV7-3 | CASSLTGTASYEQYF | TGTGCCAGCAGCTTAACCGGGACCGCATCCTACGAGCAGTACTTC
. | TRBD1 | TRBJ1-3 | TRBV28 | CASSLMAGGQNTIYF | TGTGCCAGCAGTTTAATGGCAGGGGGCCAAAACACCATATATTTT
. | . | TRBJ2-3 | TRBV18 | CASSGIFTDTQYF | TGTGCCAGCTCGGGGATTTTCACAGATACGCAGTATTTT
. | TRBD2 | TRBJ2-5 | TRBV9 | CASSGPAGTQETQYF | TGTGCCAGCAGCGGACCAGCGGGAACACAAGAGACCCAGTACTTC
. | TRBD2 | TRBJ2-1 | TRBV7-2 | CASSATSLDSYNEQFF | TGTGCCAGCAGCGCGACTAGCTTGGACTCCTACAATGAGCAGTTCTTC
once | . | TRBJ2-7 | TRBV5-1 | CASSLGRSYEQYF | TGCGCCAGCAGCTTGGGTCGCTCCTACGAGCAGTACTTC
. | . | TRBJ1-4 | TRBV2 | CASSEGGSLVKLFF | TGTGCCAGCAGTGAAGGGGGAAGCTTAGTAAAACTGTTTTTT
. | TRBD1 | TRBJ2-2 | TRBV19 | CASSVYRGGTGELFF | TGTGCCAGTAGTGTATACAGGGGTGGGACCGGGGAGCTGTTTTTT
many | . | TRBJ1-1 | TRBV10-1 | CASSQIGGSEAFF | TGCGCCAGCAGTCAAATTGGGGGAAGTGAAGCTTTCTTT
. | TRBD2 | TRBJ2-3 | TRBV29-1 | CSVEEIAGITDTQYF | TGCAGCGTTGAAGAAATAGCGGGAATTACAGATACGCAGTATTTT
. | TRBD1 | TRBJ1-5 | TRBV28 | CASTPGQGPYSNQPQHF | TGTGCCAGCACCCCGGGACAGGGACCCTATAGCAATCAGCCCCAGCATTTT
. | . | TRBJ2-3 | TRBV7-9 | CASSLRLAIGRTDTQYF | TGTGCCAGCAGCTTACGGCTAGCGATTGGACGCACAGATACGCAGTATTTT
. | TRBD2 | TRBJ2-1 | TRBV28 | CASRTGGLAVEQFF | TGTGCCAGCAGGACAGGGGGACTAGCGGTTGAGCAGTTCTTC
. | TRBD1 | TRBJ2-1 | TRBV4-1 | CASSRSQGAWGNEQFF | TGCGCCAGCAGCCGCTCACAGGGGGCTTGGGGCAATGAGCAGTTCTTC
. | TRBD1 | TRBJ2-1 | TRBV19 | CASSIWDRGDEQFF | TGTGCCAGTAGTATATGGGACAGGGGGGATGAGCAGTTCTTC
. | TRBD2 | TRBJ2-7 | TRBV27 | CASSKKAGGEQYF | TGTGCCAGCAGTAAGAAGGCGGGAGGCGAGCAGTACTTC
. | TRBD1 | TRBJ1-5 | TRBV10-3 | CAITLDRDQPQHF | TGTGCCATCACCCTGGACAGGGATCAGCCCCAGCATTTT
. | TRBD2 | TRBJ2-3 | TRBV5-1 | CASSLEVGLGTDTQYF | TGCGCCAGCAGCTTGGAGGTGGGACTAGGGACAGATACGCAGTATTTT
. | TRBD2 | TRBJ2-5 | TRBV28 | CASSYLAGGRQETQYF | TGTGCCAGCAGTTATCTAGCGGGAGGTAGACAAGAGACCCAGTACTTC